These T cell receptor beta chains were read from a single sample in a study of T-cell memory formation after mild COVID-19. TCRdb reprocessed the 5' RACE reads via MiXCR and lists one record per CDR3 protein. The data show fewer than 600,000 distinct CDR3 sequences, with about 20% seen just once and roughly 8.3% held by the top ten. Material: PBMCs or a T cell subset sorted from them (not recorded which). Receptors originate from an adult woman who had mild COVID-19 (a few samples of this study predate the infection). Cell type and time point are not known. Each CDR3 is given without its conserved first and last residue. Each record gives: V gene, clone size, J gene, CDR3 protein. Size is stated for part of the rows, as once, few or many counts, or as a class when the clone is expanded.

TRBV6-5	few	TRBJ2-3	ASSYGYTDTQY
TRBV18	few	TRBJ2-2	ASSPANRGTTGELF
TRBV5-1	NA	TRBJ2-6	ASTPKGPGANVLT
TRBV5-4	NA	TRBJ2-1	ASSRDRGAIEQF
TRBV27	many	TRBJ1-1	ASSSTGGGRVTEAF
TRBV11-2	few	TRBJ2-1	ASSLVLGLAGREQF
TRBV5-1	NA	TRBJ2-3	ASSSADRSTDTQY
TRBV20-1	NA	TRBJ2-1	SAPRERGRSYNEQF
TRBV5-1	NA	TRBJ2-7	ASSLVTGEYEQY
TRBV9	NA	TRBJ2-2	ASSVEGTSYTGELF
TRBV18	many	TRBJ2-5	ASSPPGTGRETQY
TRBV7-8	few	TRBJ2-3	STRGAGGSADTQY
TRBV24-1	few	TRBJ2-5	ATSEGTVQETQY
TRBV27	NA	TRBJ1-2	ASSDRGRPLYGYT
TRBV2	NA	TRBJ2-7	ASSLGLAATGEQY
TRBV7-9	NA	TRBJ2-7	ASSRSASYEQY
TRBV18	few	TRBJ2-1	ASSPGRSGEQF
TRBV3-1	NA	TRBJ2-5	ASSQVEWAQY
TRBV30	NA	TRBJ2-6	AWGRTRIRGRNPGANVLT
TRBV7-9	NA	TRBJ2-7	ASSSGWSTYEQY
TRBV6-2/TRBV6-3	NA	TRBJ2-1	ASSYPADEQF
TRBV6-1	many	TRBJ2-7	ASSDGIGASDEQY
TRBV20-1	NA	TRBJ2-1	SARDSLAGTYNEQF
TRBV20-1	NA	TRBJ2-3	SGRAWGTTDTQY
TRBV5-1	once	TRBJ2-5	ASSLATGIFQETQY
TRBV7-8	NA	TRBJ2-5	ASSFLMDKQETQY
TRBV24-1	few	TRBJ2-5	ATSEPGQEETQY
TRBV18	NA	TRBJ2-7	ASSPGSGYEQY
TRBV4-1	NA	TRBJ2-7	ASSSSAVKSDKSRGSSYEQY
TRBV19	NA	TRBJ2-7	ASSISRAGEQY
TRBV24-1	NA	TRBJ2-1	ATSDLRAGVGHEQF
TRBV5-5	few	TRBJ2-1	ASLLAGGYNEQF
TRBV9	few	TRBJ2-2	ASKGANTGELF
TRBV10-3	many	TRBJ2-1	AISESVAGGNEQF
TRBV20-1	NA	TRBJ1-1	SARDGGTGSTEAF
TRBV15	few	TRBJ2-3	ATSRDTPAGVTDTQY
TRBV12-5	many	TRBJ2-5	ASAMGWEETQY
TRBV30	NA	TRBJ2-5	AWSPGTRFPSETQY
TRBV7-8	many	TRBJ2-5	ASSRQGAQETQY
TRBV7-8	NA	TRBJ1-5	ASSLVENQPQH
TRBV5-1	NA	TRBJ2-6	ASSLGREPSGANVLT
TRBV25-1	NA	TRBJ2-7	ASSASGTGGLNQY
TRBV10-3	NA	TRBJ2-2	AISPGAGELF
TRBV24-1	NA	TRBJ2-1	ATSDFLEQF
TRBV11-2	NA	TRBJ2-1	ASSSASRLGYNEQF
TRBV12-3/TRBV12-4	few	TRBJ1-1	ASSPTRGLNTEAF
TRBV14	NA	TRBJ2-6	ASSHHGLAGYSGANVLT
TRBV7-2	NA	TRBJ2-1	ASSSGLGRNEQF
TRBV5-6	few	TRBJ1-2	ASSLGGRSGYT
TRBV4-1	few	TRBJ2-7	ASSQYRGAYEQY
TRBV20-1	few	TRBJ2-3	SARDLSGSTDTQY
TRBV3-1	few	TRBJ2-1	ASSHSGPLHEQF
TRBV5-1	few	TRBJ2-1	ASSQIAGAGNEQF
TRBV7-2	few	TRBJ2-7	ASSFGGGQYEQY